Listed below are T cell receptor beta chains from one sample, sequenced in a study of blood T cell repertoires in COVID-19. Produced via immunoSEQ multiplex PCR; TCRdb's table is partial and in-frame only. The profile covers 350,000 to 450,000 clones, with about 85% appearing a single time and 3% to 4.5% taken by the ten largest. Sequencing input: peripheral blood. Receptor source: a young woman with acute or convalescent COVID-19. The CDR3 runs from the conserved cysteine through the conserved F or W. Each record gives: CDR3 DNA, CDR3 protein, V gene, J gene, clone size, D gene. A D gene is named only where the DNA matches it firmly. Clone size is shown for a subset of rows, as once, few, many or a class of expanded clone.

TGTGCCAGCAGTCTAGTTTCTCCGGGACAGGGGGGGTACGAGCAGTACTTC	CASSLVSPGQGGYEQYF	TRBV28	TRBJ2-7	-	TRBD1
TGTGCCAGCAGCCTTAGACAGAGCGGGAGCACGTACGAGCAGTACTTC	CASSLRQSGSTYEQYF	TRBV7-8	TRBJ2-7	few	TRBD2
TGTGCCAGCAGTGAAGCTAGGGCAGGGGGTAATTCACCCCTCCACTTT	CASSEARAGGNSPLHF	TRBV2	TRBJ1-6	-	TRBD1
TGTGCCAGCAGCTTAAACAGCGGAGAACTAGCGGGAGTATCCCCAGCCAAAAACATTCAGTACTTC	CASSLNSGELAGVSPAKNIQYF	TRBV7-3	TRBJ2-4	-	TRBD2
TGTGCCAGCAGCCACGCAGCGGGACGCGAGGGATGGGAGGCTTTCTTT	CASSHAAGREGWEAFF	TRBV13	TRBJ1-1	once	-
TGTGCCAGCAGTGACACGACAGTTAACTCCTATGGCTACACCTTC	CASSDTTVNSYGYTF	TRBV6-4	TRBJ1-2	few	-
TGTGCCAGCAGCCTGTTATTAGACAGTGGAAGTGAGGACACTGAAGCTTTCTTT	CASSLLLDSGSEDTEAFF	TRBV11-2	TRBJ1-1	-	-
TGCAGCGTTGAGGTCAGCGGGTACGAGCAGTACTTC	CSVEVSGYEQYF	TRBV29-1	TRBJ2-7	many	-
TGCAGTGCTAGTCTCGGGGACAGGGCCTACGAGCAGTACTTC	CSASLGDRAYEQYF	TRBV20-1	TRBJ2-7	-	TRBD1
TGTGCCAGTAGTATCCGGGACAGGGGCATCTACGAGCAGTACTTC	CASSIRDRGIYEQYF	TRBV19	TRBJ2-7	-	TRBD1
TGTGCCAGCAGTGCAGGGATGGCGTCCCAGCATTTT	CASSAGMASQHF	TRBV12-3/TRBV12-4	TRBJ1-5	-	-
TGTGCCAGTAGTACCCGGACAGGGGTTGATACTGAAGCTTTCTTT	CASSTRTGVDTEAFF	TRBV19	TRBJ1-1	-	TRBD1
TGTGCCAGCAGTTTACTGGGGGCCGACTCCTACGAGCAGTACTTC	CASSLLGADSYEQYF	TRBV27	TRBJ2-7	once	-
TGTGCCAGCAGTTTAGCACACTACGAGCAGTACTTC	CASSLAHYEQYF	TRBV12-3/TRBV12-4	TRBJ2-7	once	-
TGCAGCGCAAGGACAGGGGCTAACTATGGCTACACCTTC	CSARTGANYGYTF	TRBV29-1	TRBJ1-2	-	TRBD1
TGTGCCAGCAGCTTAGGCGGGGGGGCCTACACCGGGGAGCTGTTTTTT	CASSLGGGAYTGELFF	TRBV7-6	TRBJ2-2	-	TRBD2
TGTGCCTGGAGGGAACAGGGGTGGGATGAAAAACTGTTTTTT	CAWREQGWDEKLFF	TRBV30	TRBJ1-4	-	TRBD1